The rows below give T cell receptor beta chains drawn from one sample of a study of long-term antiretroviral therapy in people with HIV. The table came from immunoSEQ multiplex PCR; TCRdb's copy has only in-frame clones and leaves some out. This sample has more than 20,000 clones, with about 88% found just once. The source was unsorted PBMCs, collected 1.9 years after starting antiretroviral therapy. Receptors were obtained from a woman in her twenties or thirties with HIV. Both conserved end residues are part of each CDR3. Size is stated for part of the rows, as once, few or many counts, or as a class when the clone is expanded.

>-|TRBV20-1|TRBJ2-2
CSAGVGELFF
>-|TRBV7-2|TRBJ1-3
CASSLGRTSGNTIYF
>-|TRBV6-5|TRBJ2-7
CASSYKALYTGGEQYF
>-|TRBV5-5|TRBJ2-7
CASSMTGVYEQYF
>-|TRBV5-1|TRBJ2-1
CASSSGQAIYNEQFF
>few|TRBV7-9|TRBJ1-2
CASSFLSRDGYTF
>once|TRBV9|TRBJ1-1
CASSVTERTGEAFF
>few|TRBV7-9|TRBJ2-2
CASSLSGQLTGELFF
>once|TRBV29-1|TRBJ1-1
CSVVVRTEAFF
>-|TRBV2|TRBJ2-1
CASNRPDEQFF
>-|TRBV10-3|TRBJ1-1
CAIMGDSDEAFF
>-|TRBV10-3|TRBJ1-3
CAISETGPFSGNTIYF
>-|TRBV19|TRBJ1-1
CASSIPGQTNTEAFF
>-|TRBV4-1|TRBJ2-3
CASSPDRVHADTQYF
>-|TRBV5-1|TRBJ2-3
CASSLVGRDADTQYF
>-|TRBV4-1|TRBJ2-1
CASSQADRDNEQFF
>-|TRBV6-1|TRBJ2-1
CASRTGLRRNEQFF